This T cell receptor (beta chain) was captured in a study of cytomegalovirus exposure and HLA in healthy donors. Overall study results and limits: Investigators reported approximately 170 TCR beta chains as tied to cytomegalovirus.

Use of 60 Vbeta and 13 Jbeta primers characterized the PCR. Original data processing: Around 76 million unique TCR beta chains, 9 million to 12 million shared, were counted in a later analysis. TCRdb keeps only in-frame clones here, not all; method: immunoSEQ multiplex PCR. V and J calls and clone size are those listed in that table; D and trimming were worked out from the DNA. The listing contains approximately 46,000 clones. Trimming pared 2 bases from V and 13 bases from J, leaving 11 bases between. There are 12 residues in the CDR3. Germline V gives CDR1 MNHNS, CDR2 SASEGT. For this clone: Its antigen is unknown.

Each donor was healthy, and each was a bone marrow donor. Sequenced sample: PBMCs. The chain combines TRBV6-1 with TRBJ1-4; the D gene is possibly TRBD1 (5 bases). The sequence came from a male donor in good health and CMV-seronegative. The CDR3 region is CASSEMGGRLFF. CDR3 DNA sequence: TGTGCCAGCAGTGAAATGGGGGGGAGACTGTTTTTT.